These 9 T cell receptor beta chains originate from one sample sequenced in a study of glioma-infiltrating T cells. Using RNA template, CDR3s of TCR alpha and beta were amplified with iRepertoire arm-PCR. One entry per CDR3 protein results from TCRdb running MiXCR on the multiplex PCR reads. The data hold roughly 120,000 distinct CDR3 sequences, with roughly 23% observed a single time. The specimen sequenced was glioma tissue, nonneoplastic brain tissue, or PBMCs (not recorded which). The receptors were sampled from a human donor with low-grade glioma or glioblastoma, undergoing nonglioma brain surgery, or in good health (not recorded which).

This clonotype appeared many times. The chain uses TRBV27 and TRBJ1-2; TRBD1 is a possible D gene (5 bases). This CDR3 is built from 13 residues. Germline CDR1 MNHEY, CDR2 SMNVEV (reference sequence). Trimming took off 5 bases at V and 3 bases at J, with 10 bases between the two ends. The CDR3 sequence is CASSQQGDYGYTF. CDR3 nucleotides: TGTGCCAGCAGTCAGCAGGGAGACTATGGCTACACCTTC.

The sample holds many counts of this clonotype. The chain couples TRBV7-8 to TRBJ1-1; D is undetermined. V lost 5 bases and J lost 1, with 8 bases in between. Germline CDR1 is SGHVS and CDR2 is FQNEAQ. This CDR3 region has 13 residues. The chain's CDR3 is CASSRTRNTEAFF. DNA for the CDR3: TGTGCCAGCAGCCGAACAAGGAACACTGAAGCTTTCTTT.

On this clonotype itself: This may arise from a read error, as a much more abundant clone is one base away. The chain carries TRBV6-6 and TRBJ1-2, with TRBD1 as a possible D gene (6 bases). CDR1 and CDR2 (germline): MNHNY, SVGAGI (reference sequence). The CDR3 runs to 14 residues. The CDR3 sequence: CASRLGGLGYGYAF. The DNA of the CDR3 is TGTGCCAGCAGATTAGGGGGTTTGGGCTATGGCTACGCCTTC.

This clonotype was detected ten times or more. The chain has TRBV12-3 or TRBV12-4 and TRBJ2-1, with D possibly matching TRBD1 (6 bases). CDR3 length: 12 amino acids. The V gene lost 6 bases and the J gene lost 7 bases, with 10 bases spanning the gap. CDR3 amino acids: CASSPGTNEQFF. The CDR3, as DNA: TGTGCCAGCAGCCCTGGGACAAATGAGCAGTTCTTC.

On this clonotype: This may be a read error: a much more frequent sequence differs by one nucleotide. The rearrangement joins TRBV5-5 to TRBJ2-5; D is perhaps TRBD1 or TRBD2 (5 bases each). Looked up from germline, CDR1 is SGHKS and CDR2 is YYEKEE (reference sequence). The V end lost 7 bases, the J end lost 3 bases, and 13 bases lay between the germline ends. The CDR3 totals 13 residues. The CDR3: CASRGRDEETQYF. In DNA, the CDR3 is TGTGCCAGCCGGGGCAGGGACGAAGAGACCCAGTACTTC.

The chain has TRBV19 and TRBJ2-2, with D tentatively TRBD2 (6 bases). This CDR3 is built from 15 residues. Trimming shortened V by 7 bases and J by 5 bases, and 17 bases separated the two germline ends. Germline CDR1 reads LNHDA; CDR2 reads SQIVND (reference sequence). This chain's CDR3 is CASITPKLATGELFF. In DNA, the CDR3 is TGTGCCAGTATTACCCCCAAGCTAGCGACCGGGGAGCTGTTTTTT. Supplemented by reference TRBV19 and TRBJ2-2, the full variable domain reads DGGITQSPKYLFRKEGQNVTLSCEQNLNHDAMYWYRQDPGQGLRLIYYSQIVNDFQKGDIAEGYSVSREKKESFPLTVTSAQKNPTAFYLCASITPKLATGELFFGEGSRLTVL.

This clonotype occurred a few times. The J gene is TRBJ2-1, the V gene TRBV5-4; a possible D gene is TRBD2 (6 bases). Germline assignment: CDR1 SGHNT and CDR2 YYREEE (reference sequence). V lost 4 bases to trimming and J lost 7 bases, with 12 bases between them. CDR3 length equals 13 residues. CDR3 DNA: TGTGCCAGCAGCCCGAGGGACTTTAATGAGCAGTTCTTC. Amino acid sequence: CASSPRDFNEQFF.

The sample holds many counts of this clonotype. J is TRBJ1-1 and V is TRBV6-2 or TRBV6-3; D is possibly TRBD1 (6 bases). V was shortened by 2 bases and J by 3 bases, with 16 bases between the two germline ends. CDR3 length: 16 residues. Germline V gene sequence: CDR1 MNHEY, CDR2 SVGEGT. The CDR3 here is CASSYPPRGVHTEAFF. CDR3 coding DNA: TGTGCCAGCAGTTACCCTCCCAGGGGTGTACACACTGAAGCTTTCTTT.

The chain carries TRBV12-3 or TRBV12-4 and TRBJ2-7; 11 positions agree with TRBD2. Trimming took 8 bases from V and 3 from J; bases not matched to a gene: 18. The CDR3 extends over 18 amino acids. The CDR3 region is CASWAGDRDGLAGYEQYF. The CDR3, as DNA: TGTGCCAGCTGGGCCGGTGACAGGGATGGACTAGCGGGCTACGAGCAGTACTTC.